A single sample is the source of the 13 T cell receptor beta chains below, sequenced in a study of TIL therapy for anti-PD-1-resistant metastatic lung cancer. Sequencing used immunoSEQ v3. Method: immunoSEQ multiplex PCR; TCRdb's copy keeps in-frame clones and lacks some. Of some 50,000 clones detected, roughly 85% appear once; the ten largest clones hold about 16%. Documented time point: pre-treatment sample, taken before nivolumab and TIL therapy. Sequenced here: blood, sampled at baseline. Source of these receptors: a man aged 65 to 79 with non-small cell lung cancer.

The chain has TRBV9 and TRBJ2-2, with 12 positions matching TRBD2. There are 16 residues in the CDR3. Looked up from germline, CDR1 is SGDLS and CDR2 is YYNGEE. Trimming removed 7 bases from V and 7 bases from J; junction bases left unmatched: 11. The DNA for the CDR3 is TGTGCCAGCCATTATGGACTAGCGGGATCTCACGGGGAGCTGTTTTTT. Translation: CASHYGLAGSHGELFF.

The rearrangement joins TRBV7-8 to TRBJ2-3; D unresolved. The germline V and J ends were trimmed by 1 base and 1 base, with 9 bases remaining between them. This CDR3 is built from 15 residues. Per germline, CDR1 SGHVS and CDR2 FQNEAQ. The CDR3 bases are TGTGCCAGCAGCTTAGACGGCGGCCGCACAGATACGCAGTATTTT. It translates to CASSLDGGRTDTQYF.

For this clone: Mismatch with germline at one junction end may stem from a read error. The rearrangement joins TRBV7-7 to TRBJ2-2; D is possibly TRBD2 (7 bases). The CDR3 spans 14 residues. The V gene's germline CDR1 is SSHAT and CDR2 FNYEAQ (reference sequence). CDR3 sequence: CASSLGGAAGELFF. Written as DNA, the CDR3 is TGTGCTAGCAGCTTAGGGGGGGCTGCCGGGGAGCTGTTTTTT.

CDR3 protein: CASSPGGPPHTQYF. CDR3 sequence (DNA): TGTGCCAGCAGCCCGGGAGGGCCTCCTCATACGCAGTATTTT. The rearrangement uses TRBV7-3 and TRBJ2-3; 8 bases fit TRBD2. This CDR3 is built from 14 residues. Germline lookup yields CDR1 SGHTA and CDR2 FQGTGA. The J segment lost 7 bases and the V segment lost 5 bases, leaving 8 bases of the junction unmatched.

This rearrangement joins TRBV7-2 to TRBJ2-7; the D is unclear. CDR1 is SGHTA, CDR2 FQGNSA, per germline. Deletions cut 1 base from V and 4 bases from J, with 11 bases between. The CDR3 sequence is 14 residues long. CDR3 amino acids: CASSLDLGTYEQYF. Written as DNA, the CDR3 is TGTGCCAGCAGCTTAGATTTGGGAACGTACGAGCAGTACTTC. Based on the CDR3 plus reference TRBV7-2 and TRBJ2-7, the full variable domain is GAGVSQSPSNKVTEKGKDVELRCDPISGHTALYWYRQSLGQGLEFLIYFQGNSAPDKSGLPSDRFSAERTGGSVSTLTIQRTQQEDSAVYLCASSLDLGTYEQYFGPGTRLTVT.

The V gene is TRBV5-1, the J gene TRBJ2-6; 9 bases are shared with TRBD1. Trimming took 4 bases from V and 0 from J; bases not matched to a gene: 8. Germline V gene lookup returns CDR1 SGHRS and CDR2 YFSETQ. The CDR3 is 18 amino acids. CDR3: CASSQDRGSGSGANVLTF. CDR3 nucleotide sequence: TGCGCCAGCAGCCAAGACAGGGGGAGCGGCTCTGGGGCCAACGTCCTGACTTTC.

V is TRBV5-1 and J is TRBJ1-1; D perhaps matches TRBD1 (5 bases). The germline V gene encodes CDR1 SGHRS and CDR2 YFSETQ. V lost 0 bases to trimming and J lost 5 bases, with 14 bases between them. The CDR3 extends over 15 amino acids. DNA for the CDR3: TGCGCCAGCAGCTTGGTCCCAGGGTGGGGAACTGAAGCTTTCTTT. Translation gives CASSLVPGWGTEAFF.

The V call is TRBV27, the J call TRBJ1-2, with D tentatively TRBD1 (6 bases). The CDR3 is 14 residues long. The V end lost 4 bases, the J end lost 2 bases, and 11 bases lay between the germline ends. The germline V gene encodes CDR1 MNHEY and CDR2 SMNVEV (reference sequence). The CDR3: CASSSRTANYGYTF. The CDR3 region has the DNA TGTGCCAGCAGTTCCCGGACAGCCAACTATGGCTACACCTTC.

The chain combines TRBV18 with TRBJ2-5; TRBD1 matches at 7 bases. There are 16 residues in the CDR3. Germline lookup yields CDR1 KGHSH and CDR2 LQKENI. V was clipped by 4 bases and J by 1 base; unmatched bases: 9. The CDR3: CASSRYRDSLQETQYF. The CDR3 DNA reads TGTGCCAGCTCACGATACCGGGACAGCCTCCAAGAGACCCAGTACTTC.

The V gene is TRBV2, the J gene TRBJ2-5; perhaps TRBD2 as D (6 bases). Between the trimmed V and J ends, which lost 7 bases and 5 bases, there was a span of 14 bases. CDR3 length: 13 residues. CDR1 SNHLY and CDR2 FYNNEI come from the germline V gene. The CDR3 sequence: CASKVEGGETQYF. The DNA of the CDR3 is TGTGCCAGCAAGGTGGAGGGTGGGGAGACCCAGTACTTC.

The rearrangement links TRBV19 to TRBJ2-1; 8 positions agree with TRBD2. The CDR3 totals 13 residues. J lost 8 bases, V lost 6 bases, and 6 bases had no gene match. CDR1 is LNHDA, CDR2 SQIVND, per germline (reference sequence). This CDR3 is CASRRSGTHEQFF. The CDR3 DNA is TGTGCCAGTAGACGTAGCGGGACACATGAGCAGTTCTTC.

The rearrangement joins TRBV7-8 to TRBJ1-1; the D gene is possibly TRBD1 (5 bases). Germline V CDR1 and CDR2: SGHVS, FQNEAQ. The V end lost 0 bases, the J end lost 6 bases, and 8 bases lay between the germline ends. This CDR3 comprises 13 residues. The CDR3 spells CASSLAGVPEAFF. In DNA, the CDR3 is TGTGCCAGCAGCTTAGCAGGGGTCCCTGAAGCTTTCTTT.

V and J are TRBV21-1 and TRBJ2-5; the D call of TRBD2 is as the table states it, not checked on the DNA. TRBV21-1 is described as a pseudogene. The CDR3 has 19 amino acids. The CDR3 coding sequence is TGTGCCAGCAGCAAAGGACGGATGGGGACTAGCGAGGGCCAAGAGACCCAGTACTTC. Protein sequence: CASSKGRMGTSEGQETQYF.